This T cell receptor beta chain was profiled in a study of CD8+CD57+ T cells in acquired aplastic anemia. Whole-study context: Sorting CD4+ and CD8+ cells gave DNA averaging about 3.1 ug.

Study outcomes and limitations: Patients and controls shared twenty-nine CD8+ CDR3 sequences. Patients were compared with controls for CD8+ Simpson's diversity, and no significant difference emerged.

Comment on this clonotype: Its antigen is not identified.

The V and J ends lost 5 bases and 5 bases, in that order; junction bases with no gene match: 8. CDR1 is SGHVS and CDR2 is FNYEAQ in the germline V gene. The CDR3 totals 17 residues. Genomic DNA served as template for TCR beta VDJ and CDR3 profiling. TCRdb re-derived calls from the reads in MiXCR, one entry per CDR3 protein. The sample shows about 190,000 distinct CDR3 sequences, 50% to 55% of them seen only once. The receptor was derived from a human donor in good health, serving as a control. The sequencing input was sorted CD4+, CD8+, or CD8+CD57+ T cells (not recorded which) from PBMCs. This sequence joins TRBV7-6 and TRBJ2-5, with 16 bases that match TRBD2. The CDR3 coding sequence is TGTGCCAGCAGCCGGACGGGACTAGCGGGGGGGCAGGAGACCCAGTACTTC. It codes for CASSRTGLAGGQETQYF.